This T cell receptor beta chain was found in a study of T-cell memory formation after mild COVID-19 (TCRdb year 2021). For context, the study as a whole: Most TCR sequence clusters were specific to one of the two donors. T-cell clones expanding and contracting after mild COVID-19 in a couple of donors were tracked by longitudinal TCRalpha and TCRbeta repertoire sequencing. Two young, previously healthy adult volunteers made up the cohort, one male and one female. Study-level results and caveats: Contracting CD4+ clones turned up mainly in the CM and EM memory subsets, whereas EMRA was where CD8+ clones were enriched. Only a couple of mild cases were covered in the study, and larger cohorts including severe cases with pre-infection samples were considered necessary. The detection of some responding clones in pre-infection memory suggests that pre-existing cross-reactive memory T cells joined the SARS-CoV-2 response. Clones that contracted from day 15 to 85 showed balanced CD4/CD8 phenotypes, whereas a second wave of clones that expanded from day 15 to 37 leaned towards CD4+. SARS-CoV-2 specificity of the second-wave clones peaking on day 37 was not confirmed.

Ficoll-Paque density gradient centrifugation was used to isolate PBMCs. The V end gives up 0 bases and the J end 6 bases, leaving 0 bases in the junction not matched to a gene. Counted from cysteine to phenylalanine, this CDR3 has 14 amino acids. The read is trimmed to its CDR3 DNA, 42 bases read in frame from base 1. The CDR1 and CDR2 encoded by the germline V gene are SGHRS and YFSETQ. Sequenced on an Illumina NovaSeq 6000. cDNA libraries for TCRalpha and TCRbeta were prepared by 5'RACE using constant-segment primers, with sample barcodes and unique molecular identifiers added. RNA was extracted from every sample with Trizol reagent. The libraries were amplified in two PCR steps, and the second step added a second sample barcode and Illumina TruSeq adapters. Libraries were sequenced on an Illumina NovaSeq with 2 x 150 bp paired-end reads. Concerning the study's data processing: With migec v1.2.7, reads were demultiplexed and then collapsed into UMI-guided consensus sequences. Using mixcr v2.1.11, UMI consensuses were aligned to TRA and TRB V and J templates and then assembled into clonotypes. A clonotype was counted as expanded or contracted only if both edgeR and NoisET called the change significant, with noise models trained on biological replicates. For edgeR calls, the thresholds were a false discovery rate-adjusted p below 0.01 and a log2 fold-change of 1. PCA with hierarchical clustering of max-normalized trajectories of the 1000 most abundant clonotypes was used as exploratory dynamics analysis. The CD4 or CD8 phenotype of responding clones was assigned using the separately sequenced CD4+ and CD8+ repertoires. Starting from the raw public reads, TCRdb applied fastp trimming at Q25, assembled clones with MiXCR and retained in-frame beta chains. Every CDR3 protein is listed once, alongside the most common genes and DNA of its rows. TCRdb's processing, not the authors', yielded these V and J calls. Here the sample has fewer than 90,000 distinct CDR3 sequences; more than 11% occur a single time. Around 31% of the sample is in the top ten clones.

Regarding this clonotype: There is no known antigen for this receptor. No per-base quality is available; no much larger clone lies one base away.

This clonotype was obtained from an adult woman who had mild COVID-19 (a few samples of this study predate the infection). The sample titles of this study are shuffled in the database, so cell type and time point are left out; the donor was told from shared clones. The chain is made from TRBV5-1 and TRBJ1-5; 10 middle bases align to TRBD1. The sequenced sample consisted of PBMCs or a T cell subset sorted from them (not recorded which). The sequenced DNA: TGCGCCAGCAGCTTGGGGACAGGGGGTCAGCCCCAGCATTTT. The resulting protein is CASSLGTGGQPQHF.